The next 25 T cell receptor beta chains were all read from a single sample in a study of T cells after yellow fever vaccination. TCRdb re-called the 5' RACE reads with MiXCR, one entry per CDR3 protein. Of around 310,000 distinct CDR3 sequences listed, more than 8.5% are singletons. This specimen was PBMCs, taken on the day of the first yellow fever vaccination. The receptors were gathered from a man younger than 30 who received the YFV17D yellow fever vaccine.

This rearrangement joins TRBV5-4 to TRBJ2-6; the D gene is possibly TRBD2 (5 bases). The CDR3 is 15 amino acids. In germline, CDR1 is SGHNT, CDR2 YYREEE (reference sequence). Trimming took 0 bases from V and 4 from J, leaving 8 bases between them. The CDR3 nucleotides read TGTGCCAGCAGCTTGGTGGGAGACGGGGCCAACGTCCTGACTTTC. Residues: CASSLVGDGANVLTF.

This clonotype has a handful of counts. The gene calls are TRBV2 and TRBJ2-7, with TRBD1 identical over 7 bases. The CDR3 has 12 amino acids. J gave up 5 bases and V 8 bases, and 6 bases lay outside the gene matches. In germline, CDR1 is SNHLY, CDR2 FYNNEI. The CDR3: CASRDSLHEQYV. CDR3 bases: TGTGCCAGCCGGGACAGCCTACACGAGCAGTACGTC.

The rearrangement links TRBV9 to TRBJ1-6; the D is unclear. Trimming removed 2 bases from V and 7 bases from J, with 10 bases in between. CDR3 length equals 14 residues. The germline gives CDR1 SGDLS, CDR2 YYNGEE. The CDR3 nucleotides read TGTGCCAGCAGCGTGGAAAGGAAGAATTCACCCCTCCACTTT. Encoded protein: CASSVERKNSPLHF.

This clonotype occurred many times. The V call is TRBV18, the J call TRBJ1-5; a possible D gene is TRBD1 (5 bases). CDR3 size: 14 residues. From germline, CDR1 is KGHSH and CDR2 LQKENI. V was shortened by 2 bases and J by 2 bases, with 7 bases between the two germline ends. This CDR3 is CASSPGGGNQPQHF. CDR3 nucleotides: TGTGCCAGCTCACCAGGGGGTGGCAATCAGCCCCAGCATTTT.

This chain connects TRBV20-1 to TRBJ2-4, with D perhaps matching TRBD1 or TRBD2 (5 bases each). The CDR3 runs to 13 residues. Trimming stripped 5 bases from V and 1 base from J, with 9 bases between. Germline V gene lookup returns CDR1 DFQATT and CDR2 SNEGSKA (reference sequence). CDR3 sequence (DNA): TGCAGTGCTGGGACGGGGGCCAAAAACATTCAGTACTTC. Translation: CSAGTGAKNIQYF.

There are a few counts of this clonotype. The chain recombines TRBV4-3 with TRBJ2-1, with 9 bases matching TRBD1. V lost 0 bases and J lost 9; bases outside the gene matches: 3. The length of the CDR3 is 14 residues. In germline, CDR1 is LGHNA, CDR2 YSLEER. In DNA, the CDR3 is TGCGCCAGCAGCCAAGATGGGACAGGGATTGAGCAGTTCTTC. This sequence encodes CASSQDGTGIEQFF.

V and J are TRBV7-2 and TRBJ2-7; D is unresolved. The V end was cut by 7 bases, the J end by 2 bases, with 18 bases between. Germline loops: CDR1 SGHTA, CDR2 FQGNSA. This CDR3 contains 15 residues. Written as DNA, the CDR3 is TGTGCCAGCACTCACACCGGAGCGAAAACCTACGAGCAGTACTTC. As protein: CASTHTGAKTYEQYF. The full variable domain, rest sourced from reference TRBV7-2 and TRBJ2-7, is GAGVSQSPSNKVTEKGKDVELRCDPISGHTALYWYRQSLGQGLEFLIYFQGNSAPDKSGLPSDRFSAERTGGSVSTLTIQRTQQEDSAVYLCASTHTGAKTYEQYFGPGTRLTVT.

This clonotype has only a few counts. The chain employs TRBV6-1 and TRBJ2-7; D perhaps matches TRBD1 (5 bases). The CDR3 sequence is 14 residues long. Trimming removed 0 bases from V and 4 bases from J, with 10 bases in between. CDR1 is MNHNS and CDR2 is SASEGT in the germline V gene. DNA of the CDR3: TGTGCCAGCAGTGAAGCAATGTCAGGGTACGAGCAGTACGTC. Translation gives CASSEAMSGYEQYV.

This rearrangement joins TRBV6-2 or TRBV6-3 to TRBJ2-1; 7 bases are shared with TRBD1. The germline CDR1 and CDR2 sequences are MNHEY and SVGEGT. Losses at the gene ends were 2 bases for V and 2 bases for J; bases not matched to a gene: 3. This CDR3 comprises 15 residues. Written as DNA, the CDR3 is TGTGCCAGCAGTTACCCCGGGACAGCCTACAATGAGCAGTTCTTC. Translated: CASSYPGTAYNEQFF.

This clonotype has a handful of counts. The chain recombines TRBV7-7 with TRBJ2-2; D possibly corresponds to TRBD1 (5 bases). Deletions cut 6 bases from V and 2 bases from J, with 7 bases between. This CDR3 region has 13 residues. The V gene's germline CDR1 is SSHAT and CDR2 FNYEAQ (reference sequence). This CDR3 reads CASRWTNTGELFF. CDR3 in DNA: TGTGCCAGCAGGTGGACAAACACCGGGGAGCTGTTTTTT.

This clonotype was seen ten or more times. The chain carries TRBV5-5 and TRBJ2-2, with unresolved D. The V end was cut by 6 bases, the J end by 3 bases, with 18 bases between. The germline V gene has CDR1 SGHKS and CDR2 YYEKEE (reference sequence). The CDR3 runs 16 residues. CDR3 DNA: TGTGCCAGCACCCCTCAACTCACCATCTACACCGGGGAGCTGTTTTTT. It encodes CASTPQLTIYTGELFF.

This chain connects TRBV11-2 to TRBJ2-3; 12 nucleotides align to TRBD1. The ends lost 2 bases at V and 4 bases at J; junction bases unmatched: 7. The germline CDR1 and CDR2 sequences are SGHAT and FQNNGV. CDR3 length: 17 amino acids. In DNA form, the CDR3 reads TGTGCCAGCAGCTTATATCCAGGGACAGGGGGCGCAGATACGCAGTATTTT. Residues: CASSLYPGTGGADTQYF.

This clonotype came up many times. The gene calls are TRBV20-1 and TRBJ2-7, with 8 nucleotides matching TRBD1. The CDR3 contains 14 residues. Per the germline V gene, CDR1 is DFQATT and CDR2 is SNEGSKA (reference sequence). The CDR3 region is CSAVFDRGVYEQYV. CDR3 DNA: TGCAGCGCAGTTTTTGACAGGGGCGTCTACGAGCAGTACGTC.

The chain uses TRBV15 and TRBJ2-3; D is unresolved. The CDR3 loop spans 13 amino acids. Trimming stripped 0 bases from V and 7 bases from J, with 8 bases between. Germline values: CDR1 LNHNV, CDR2 YYDKDF (reference sequence). CDR3 residues: CATSRDREYTQYF. The CDR3 DNA sequence: TGTGCCACCAGCAGAGATCGAGAGTATACGCAGTATTTT.

This clonotype turned up a few times. The genes are TRBV10-2 and TRBJ1-1; 12 nucleotides match TRBD1. CDR3 length equals 13 residues. The V and J ends lost 8 bases and 5 bases, in that order; junction bases with no gene match: 3. CDR1 is WSHSY and CDR2 is SAAADI in the germline V gene. The CDR3 region has the DNA TGCGCCAGCGGGGGACAGGGGGCGACTGAAGCTTTCTTT. It encodes CASGGQGATEAFF.

This clonotype was seen repeatedly, ten times or more. The chain couples TRBV10-3 to TRBJ2-7; D tentatively fits TRBD1 or TRBD2 (6 bases each). Trimming pared 4 bases from V and 6 bases from J, leaving 13 bases between. Germline CDR1 ENHRY, CDR2 SYGVKD. The CDR3 loop spans 13 amino acids. CDR3 sequence: CAISVSRGGEQYF. The CDR3 nucleotides are TGTGCCATCAGTGTATCCAGGGGAGGCGAGCAGTACTTC.

The rearrangement joins TRBV7-8 to TRBJ2-5; 7 bases map to TRBD2. J was trimmed by 5 bases and V by 3 bases; bases with no gene match: 9. In germline, CDR1 is SGHVS, CDR2 FQNEAQ. This CDR3 comprises 15 residues. In nucleotides, the CDR3 is TGTGCCAGCAGCTTCAGCGGGGTGCCGGGGGAGACCCAGTACTTC. Its translation: CASSFSGVPGETQYF.

This clonotype was counted a few times. This chain connects TRBV12-3 or TRBV12-4 to TRBJ2-7; unclear D gene. This CDR3 has 12 amino acids. Trimming shortened V by 5 bases and J by 6 bases, and 11 bases separated the two germline ends. CDR3 DNA sequence: TGTGCCAGCAGTCAGAACTGGGGCGAGCAGTACTTC. Amino acids: CASSQNWGEQYF.

This clonotype was recorded many times. This chain connects TRBV5-1 to TRBJ1-2, with no clear D. V dropped 1 base and J dropped 0 bases, with 7 bases sitting between them. There are 14 residues in the CDR3. CDR1 is SGHRS, CDR2 YFSETQ, per germline. CDR3 sequence: CASSLREANYGYTF. The DNA of the CDR3 is TGCGCCAGCAGCTTGAGGGAGGCTAACTATGGCTACACCTTC.

V is TRBV18 and J is TRBJ2-6; D is unresolved. V lost 2 bases to trimming and J lost 2 bases, with 13 bases between them. CDR1 is KGHSH and CDR2 is LQKENI in the germline V gene. This CDR3 comprises 17 residues. CDR3 sequence: CASSPLATVAGANVLTF. The CDR3 DNA sequence: TGTGCCAGCTCACCATTGGCTACGGTGGCTGGGGCCAACGTCCTGACTTTC.

The chain carries TRBV14 and TRBJ2-5; TRBD1 matches at 7 bases. With V trimmed by 1 base and J by 5 bases, 7 bases remained unmatched. The CDR3 extends over 15 amino acids. Germline CDR1 is SGHDN and CDR2 is FVKESK. The CDR3 DNA is TGTGCCAGCAGCCAAGGGTCCAGGGGGATGGAGACCCAGTACTTC. This sequence encodes CASSQGSRGMETQYF. Variable domain in full (rest from reference TRBV14 and TRBJ2-5): EAGVTQFPSHSVIEKGQTVTLRCDPISGHDNLYWYRRVMGKEIKFLLHFVKESKQDESGMPNNRFLAERTGGTYSTLKVQPAELEDSGVYFCASSQGSRGMETQYFGPGTRLLVL.

This clonotype has ten or more counts. This chain connects TRBV7-2 to TRBJ2-7, with D possibly matching TRBD1 (6 bases). Germline values: CDR1 SGHTA, CDR2 FQGNSA. Trimming stripped 0 bases from V and 6 bases from J, with 9 bases between. The CDR3 has 13 amino acids. The CDR3 spells CASSLAQGSEQYF. The CDR3 coding sequence is TGTGCCAGCAGCTTAGCCCAGGGGTCCGAGCAGTACTTC.

The table lists this clonotype with a few counts. The chain uses TRBV6-1 and TRBJ2-2, with 9 bases fitting TRBD1. Trimming cost V 6 bases and J 3 bases; bases outside gene matches: 8. There are 16 residues in the CDR3. Germline values: CDR1 MNHNS, CDR2 SASEGT. The CDR3 DNA reads as TGTGCCAGCAGGGATAACAGGGGGCGCGACACCGGGGAGCTGTTTTTT. This sequence encodes CASRDNRGRDTGELFF.

A few counts support this clonotype. The V and J genes are TRBV3-1 and TRBJ2-7, with D unresolved. V was trimmed by 2 bases and J by 7 bases, leaving 9 bases between them. The CDR3 is made up of 12 amino acids. Germline lookup yields CDR1 LGHDT and CDR2 YNNKEL (reference sequence). The CDR3, as DNA: TGTGCCAGCAGCCAACCTCATACAGAGCAGTACTTC. It specifies CASSQPHTEQYF.

This sequence joins TRBV7-2 and TRBJ1-2, with D unresolved. CDR3 length: 14 residues. Trimming removed 0 bases at V and 4 bases at J, with 9 bases between. Germline V gene lookup returns CDR1 SGHTA and CDR2 FQGNSA. Here the CDR3 reads CASSLAEGGYGYTF. CDR3 DNA sequence: TGTGCCAGCAGCTTAGCCGAGGGAGGCTATGGCTACACCTTC.